This T cell receptor (beta chain) was recorded in a study of Graves' ophthalmopathy and Graves' hyperthyroidism. Study-level results: Blood also held most thyroid clonotypes expanded above 0.001 frequency.

The CDR3 is 14 residues long. Germline CDR1 SNHLY, CDR2 FYNNEI. V lost 6 bases and J lost 1, with 12 bases in between. As regards this clonotype: Its antigen is unknown.

Moderate-to-severe activity, CAS ≥3, NOSPECS ≥4 and a duration under 3 months were seen in donors with ophthalmopathy. Additional autoimmune diseases, uncontrolled infections, pregnancy or lactation disqualified patients. PBMCs had their origin in fresh peripheral blood (more than 9.5 ml). The TCR beta CDR3 regions underwent amplification from RNA transcripts. A first-round RT-PCR used HTBI primers, followed by a second-round multiplex PCR. TCRdb ran MiXCR on the multiplex PCR reads and lists one entry per CDR3 protein. The sample has roughly 700,000 distinct CDR3 sequences, 35% to 50% seen once. Sequenced: peripheral blood. The sequence derives from an adult man with Graves' ophthalmopathy. The chain uses TRBV2 and TRBJ1-1; no clear D gene. CDR3 DNA sequence: TGTGCCAGCAGCGGGAGTCGGGGGAACACTGAAGCTTTCTTT. Its protein product is CASSGSRGNTEAFF.